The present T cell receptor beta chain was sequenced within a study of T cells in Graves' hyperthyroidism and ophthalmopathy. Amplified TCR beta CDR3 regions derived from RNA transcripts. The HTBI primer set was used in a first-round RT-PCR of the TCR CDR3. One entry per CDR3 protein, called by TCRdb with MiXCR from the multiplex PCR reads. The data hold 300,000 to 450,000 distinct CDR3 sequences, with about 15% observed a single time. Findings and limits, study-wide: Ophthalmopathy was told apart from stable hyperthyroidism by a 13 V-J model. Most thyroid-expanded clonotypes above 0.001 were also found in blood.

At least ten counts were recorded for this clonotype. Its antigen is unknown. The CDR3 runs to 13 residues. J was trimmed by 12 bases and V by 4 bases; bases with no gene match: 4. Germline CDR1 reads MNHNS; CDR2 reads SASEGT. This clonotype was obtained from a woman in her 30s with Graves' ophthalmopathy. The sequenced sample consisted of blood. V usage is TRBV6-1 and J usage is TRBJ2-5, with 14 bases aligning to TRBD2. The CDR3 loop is CASSALTSGGEYF. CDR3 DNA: TGTGCCAGCAGTGCCCTGACTAGCGGGGGGGAGTACTTC.